What follows are 22 T cell receptor beta chains derived from one specimen sequenced in a study of blood T cells in healthy people across ages (dated by TCRdb to the mid-2010s). Library preparation used 5' RACE. The listed sequencing device is Illumina HiSeq 2500. A second PCR of about 6 to 11 cycles was performed with a sample-barcoded 5' primer and a J-beta primer mix. TCRdb took the public reads, trimmed them with fastp at Q25, ran MiXCR for clone calling and kept in-frame beta chains. Duplicate CDR3 protein sequences are folded into a single record with the most common DNA and genes. This sample comprises hundreds of thousands of distinct CDR3 sequences, approximately 25% of them detected only once. In total, the top ten clones hold just under 9% of the sample. The data were also submitted as part of a second study, on T cells of mothers and their children.

Sequencing was done on a sample of blood. These receptors were collected from a boy between 10 and 17 years old in good health.

V and J are TRBV9 and TRBJ2-7; D possibly matches TRBD1 or TRBD2 (5 bases each). Germline assignment: CDR1 SGDLS and CDR2 YYNGEE. Trimming left V 0 bases short and J 8 bases short, with 12 bases between. CDR3 length: 13 residues. In DNA form, the CDR3 reads TGTGCCAGCAGCGTAGAACTTTCGGGACAGCAGTACTTC. It yields the protein CASSVELSGQQYF. Using reference TRBV9 and TRBJ2-7 for the parts outside the CDR3, the full variable domain is DSGVTQTPKHLITATGQRVTLRCSPRSGDLSVYWYQQSLDQGLQFLIQYYNGEERAKGNILERFSAQQFPDLHSELNLSSLELGDSALYFCASSVELSGQQYFGPGTRLTVT.

This clonotype was seen at least ten times. The rearrangement links TRBV29-1 to TRBJ1-4; D is perhaps TRBD1 (6 bases). The CDR3 length is 17 residues. Germline CDR1 reads SQVTM; CDR2 reads ANQGSEA. V was pared by 1 base and J by 0 bases, with 15 bases between. CDR3 sequence (DNA): TGCAGCGTTGAAGGTACTCCGGGACAACCAACTAATGAAAAACTGTTTTTT. Protein sequence: CSVEGTPGQPTNEKLFF.

The V call is TRBV7-2, the J call TRBJ2-1, with 10 bases identical to TRBD2. The J segment lost 9 bases and the V segment lost 2 bases, leaving 4 bases of the junction unmatched. The CDR3 length is 14 residues. Germline V lookup: CDR1 SGHTA, CDR2 FQGNSA. CDR3 bases: TGTGCCAGCAGCTTAAGACTAGCGGGCGGTGAGCAGTTCTTC. It encodes CASSLRLAGGEQFF.

The chain has TRBV25-1 and TRBJ1-1; D is perhaps TRBD1 (5 bases). CDR3 size: 14 residues. Germline V lookup: CDR1 MGHDK, CDR2 SYGVNS. Trimming took 6 bases from V and 3 from J, leaving 14 bases between them. DNA of the CDR3: TGTGCCAGCAGGCCCCCAAGGGGCTACACTGAAGCTTTCTTT. The encoded protein is CASRPPRGYTEAFF.

The CDR3 reads CASSVEASEGVWYGYTF. CDR3 in DNA: TGTGCCAGCAGCGTAGAGGCGTCGGAGGGGGTTTGGTATGGCTACACCTTC. This chain connects TRBV9 to TRBJ1-2; perhaps TRBD1 as D (6 bases). Trimming stripped 0 bases from V and 5 bases from J, with 20 bases between. The CDR3 is made up of 17 amino acids. From germline, CDR1 is SGDLS and CDR2 YYNGEE.

The V and J genes are TRBV4-3 and TRBJ2-2; the match to TRBD1 covers 8 bases. The junction had 3 bases not matched to a gene; V was cut back by 2 bases and J by 1 base. In germline, CDR1 is LGHNA, CDR2 YSLEER. This CDR3 has 16 residues. CDR3 residues: CASSQYGTGNTGELFF. CDR3 nucleotide sequence: TGCGCCAGCAGCCAATACGGGACAGGGAACACCGGGGAGCTGTTTTTT.

V is TRBV27 and J is TRBJ2-7, with D perhaps TRBD2 (5 bases). Germline assignment: CDR1 MNHEY and CDR2 SMNVEV (reference sequence). CDR3 length equals 15 residues. Trimming removed 1 base from V and 1 base from J, with 11 bases in between. The CDR3 nucleotides are TGTGCCAGCAGTTTATGGCCGCGAGGGTCCTACGAGCAGTACTTC. This codes for CASSLWPRGSYEQYF.

J is TRBJ1-2 and V is TRBV27, with 8 nucleotides matching TRBD1. V gave up 8 bases and J gave up 6 bases; unmatched junction bases: 14. This CDR3 has 15 residues. The V gene's germline CDR1 is MNHEY and CDR2 SMNVEV (reference sequence). The CDR3 bases are TGTGCCAGCTCTTACTTGCCGCAGGGGGCTGATGGCTACACCTTC. It codes for CASSYLPQGADGYTF.

This clonotype was observed a few times. The chain links TRBV7-3 to TRBJ1-2, with D possibly being TRBD1 (6 bases). This CDR3 spans 16 amino acids. Trimming removed 3 bases at V and 6 bases at J, with 20 bases between. Germline V gene data show CDR1 as SGHTA and CDR2 as FQGTGA. CDR3 amino acids: CASSLAPGGGGNGYTF. CDR3 bases: TGTGCCAGCAGCTTGGCTCCGGGGGGAGGGGGGAATGGCTACACCTTC.

The chain carries TRBV19 and TRBJ1-4, with 7 positions matching TRBD1. V gave up 5 bases and J gave up 3 bases; unmatched junction bases: 3. The CDR3 runs 14 residues. Germline V lookup: CDR1 LNHDA, CDR2 SQIVND (reference sequence). The DNA of the CDR3 is TGTGCCAGTAGTCGGCAGGGGGCTAATGAAAAACTGTTTTTT. Its translation: CASSRQGANEKLFF.

The chain links TRBV6-5 to TRBJ2-5; D unclear. Germline lookup yields CDR1 MNHEY and CDR2 SVGAGI. Trimming left V 1 base short and J 3 bases short, with 12 bases between. This CDR3 spans 15 amino acids. CDR3 amino acids: CASSYFRAAKETQYF. CDR3 DNA: TGTGCCAGCAGTTACTTCCGGGCAGCTAAAGAGACCCAGTACTTC.

The chain joins TRBV4-3 to TRBJ2-7; tentatively, D is TRBD1 (6 bases). The V gene lost 5 bases and the J gene lost 3 bases, with 17 bases spanning the gap. Looked up from germline, CDR1 is LGHNA and CDR2 is YSLEER. This CDR3 has 15 residues. In nucleotides, the CDR3 is TGCGCCAGCAGCTTGACGTCGGACAGATTCTACGAGCAGTACTTC. This encodes CASSLTSDRFYEQYF.

This clonotype has a handful of counts. The chain links TRBV6-1 to TRBJ2-2; no firm D call. With 6 bases removed from V and 0 bases from J, the gap between germline ends came to 5 bases. Per germline, CDR1 MNHNS and CDR2 SASEGT. The CDR3 is 13 residues long. CDR3 amino acids: CASRASNTGELFF. CDR3 DNA: TGTGCCAGCAGGGCCTCGAACACCGGGGAGCTGTTTTTT.

The genes are TRBV4-1 and TRBJ1-3, with no clear D. The CDR3 is 16 amino acids. V lost 3 bases and J lost 4, with 16 bases in between. Germline CDR1 reads MGHRA; CDR2 reads YSYEKL. DNA for the CDR3: TGCGCCAGCAGCCAGGCCCCCCGGGGTCGGGGAAACACCATATATTTT. It encodes CASSQAPRGRGNTIYF.

The genes are TRBV7-9 and TRBJ1-4; no reliable D call. Per the germline V gene, CDR1 is SEHNR and CDR2 is FQNEAQ (reference sequence). The CDR3 consists of 11 residues. Trimming took 5 bases from V and 9 from J, leaving 7 bases between them. CDR3 protein: CASSREKKLFF. The DNA of the CDR3 is TGTGCCAGCAGCCGAGAGAAAAAACTGTTTTTT.

The chain links TRBV7-9 to TRBJ2-2, with D maybe TRBD2 (5 bases). Trimming took off 5 bases at V and 8 bases at J, with 15 bases between the two ends. The CDR3 has 14 amino acids. The germline gives CDR1 SEHNR, CDR2 FQNEAQ (reference sequence). The CDR3 DNA reads TGTGCCAGCAGCCCAGCACTAGGTGGAGGGGAGCTGTTTTTT. Amino acid sequence: CASSPALGGGELFF.

This clonotype was recorded a few times. This sequence joins TRBV20-1 and TRBJ2-1, with D possibly TRBD2 on 6 matching bases. The CDR3 length is 16 residues. Trimming cost V 3 bases and J 2 bases, with 17 bases left between them. Germline-derived CDR1 and CDR2 are DFQATT and SNEGSKA (reference sequence). The CDR3 protein is CSASGESGLPYNEQFF. The CDR3 DNA follows: TGCAGTGCTAGTGGGGAGTCGGGACTCCCCTACAATGAGCAGTTCTTC.

As concerns this clonotype: The junction and the germline gene differ at one end; a read error may be behind it. This chain joins TRBV5-1 and TRBJ2-6; 9 bases align to TRBD2. Looked up from germline, CDR1 is SGHRS and CDR2 is YFSETQ. The CDR3 totals 18 residues. DNA of the CDR3: TGTGCCAGCAGCTTGGAAGGCGGGAGGGCCTCTGGGGCCAACGTCCTGACTTTC. Translated: CASSLEGGRASGANVLTF.

This clonotype was observed a handful of times. The J gene is TRBJ2-3, the V gene TRBV4-1; 12 bases fit TRBD2. CDR1 is MGHRA and CDR2 is YSYEKL in the germline V gene. J lost 0 bases, V lost 0 bases, and 13 bases had no gene match. The CDR3 consists of 21 residues. Here the CDR3 DNA reads TGCGCCAGCAGCCAAGATGGGACTAGCGGGCGAAGATATTATAGCACAGATACGCAGTATTTT. Its protein is CASSQDGTSGRRYYSTDTQYF.

The chain joins TRBV5-1 to TRBJ1-1; unclear D gene. The CDR3 contains 13 residues. V lost 0 bases and J 3 bases, leaving 6 bases between the germline ends. Germline lookup yields CDR1 SGHRS and CDR2 YFSETQ. The chain's CDR3 is CASSLARDTEAFF. The CDR3 DNA is TGCGCCAGCAGCTTGGCCCGGGACACTGAAGCTTTCTTT.

The rearrangement uses TRBV28 and TRBJ2-7; D is possibly TRBD2 (6 bases). The CDR3 has 14 amino acids. Trimming took 2 bases from V and 3 from J, leaving 11 bases between them. Germline-derived CDR1 and CDR2 are MDHEN and SYDVKM. CDR3 loop: CASSLVGGLYEQYF. In DNA, the CDR3 is TGTGCCAGCAGTTTAGTCGGGGGTCTCTACGAGCAGTACTTC.

The V gene is TRBV28, the J gene TRBJ2-5, with 7 bases aligning to TRBD2. V shed 2 bases and J 2 bases; nucleotides not matched to a gene: 2. Germline CDR1 reads MDHEN; CDR2 reads SYDVKM. The CDR3 sequence is 14 residues long. CDR3 nucleotides: TGTGCCAGCAGTTTAGCGGGGGAGCAAGAGACCCAGTACTTC. It translates to CASSLAGEQETQYF.